The text below deals with one TCR beta chain. The antigen it recognizes is unknown. Qualities for individual bases were not recorded, and no much larger clone is one base off. TCR cDNA was synthesized by 5'RACE template switching, through which a universal primer site and unique molecular identifiers were introduced. Priming of cDNA synthesis was performed from both the TCR alpha and TCR beta constant segments. Library amplification used two PCR steps, and the second PCR step added sample barcodes and sequencing adapters. Sequencing of libraries was done on Illumina HiSeq 2500 (2x100 bp) or NovaSeq (2x150 bp). In the paper's pipeline: MIGEC was used to demultiplex reads and collapse the reads into UMI consensus sequences, and MiXCR was used for V(D)J alignment. Using edgeR on replicate PBMC samples, clonotypes were called vaccine-responding if FDR was below 0.01 and the log2 fold change was above 5 up to day 15. Each bulk clonotype was labeled CD4 or CD8 based on which sequenced repertoire, CD4 or CD8, contained the clonotype at higher abundance. The public reads were run again by TCRdb, first through fastp at Q25 and then through MiXCR, and only productive beta chains were kept. Identical CDR3 protein sequences are pooled into one entry, listed with their most common genes and DNA. TCRdb, rather than the study authors, made the V and J calls. The sample has around 50,000 distinct CDR3 sequences on record, 6% to 8% of them singletons. Of the sample, 28% is held by the ten largest clones.

The record originates from a study of T cells after yellow fever vaccination (dated by TCRdb to the late 2010s). Background for the entire study: The SMART-Seq v4 Ultra Low Input RNA kit was used to prepare libraries from fractions with low cell numbers. To follow T-cell clones before and after primary and booster YFV17D yellow fever vaccination, bulk TCR alpha and beta repertoires were sequenced over time. Two healthy male donors, one aged 18 to 30 and one aged 30 to 40 years, were included in the cohort. Blood samples were taken at several timepoints before and after primary and secondary immunization, and bulk PBMC replicates and cell subsets were isolated. Study-wide findings and limitations: After the booster, most clones that had expanded after primary vaccination were detected again (about 97% of CD4 and over 75% of CD8), suggesting broad maintenance of memory. Computational filtering was required because FACS-sorted repertoires could contain abundant contaminating clonotypes from the bulk population. A small fraction of clonotypes showed up in both the CD4 and CD8 compartments, probably as a result of convergent recombination. The secondary T-cell response was weaker than the primary response but faster, peaking on day 5 instead of day 15. Because only two donors were included in the study, the extent to which the findings can be generalized is limited.

According to the study, the label for this sample's treatment or condition signals: live attenuated yellow fever vaccine strain. A standard Ficoll-Paque protocol was used to isolate PBMCs from peripheral blood. CD4 and CD8 T-cell fractions were isolated with Dynabeads CD4 and CD8 positive selection kits. RNA was extracted with TriZol from bulk PBMCs, CD4 and CD8 fractions, and dextramer-positive and dextramer-negative fractions. According to the germline V gene, CDR1 reads LGHNA and CDR2 reads YSLEER. The V end gives up 0 bases and the J end 6 bases, leaving 9 bases in the junction not matched to a gene. The CDR3 runs 18 amino acids, cysteine and phenylalanine included. Just CDR3 DNA is preserved here, 54 bases in frame from base 1.

This receptor was identified in a man aged 18 to 35 who received the YFV17D yellow fever vaccine. The sequence links TRBV4-3 to TRBJ2-2, and 11 junctional nucleotides match TRBD2. The sequencing here drew on CD8+ T cells sorted from PBMCs, taken around 15 days after the first yellow fever vaccination. The CDR3 protein sequence reads: CASSQEPSGGMGAGELFF. The DNA reads TGCGCCAGCAGCCAAGAACCTAGCGGGGGGATGGGGGCCGGGGAGCTGTTTTTT.